This T cell receptor (beta chain) was retrieved from a study of blood T cells in healthy people across ages. A sample-barcoded 5' primer and a J-beta primer mix were used in a second PCR of roughly 7 to 12 cycles. The template-switch adaptor was a 5' adaptor with 12 random nucleotides. It tagged each cDNA molecule. TCRdb recomputed calls from the 5' RACE reads with MiXCR, one row per CDR3 protein. The table records 550,000 to 750,000 distinct CDR3 sequences, roughly 21% of them present only once. Regarding this clonotype: The antigen remains unidentified.

Study-wide points: Leaving the PBMCs unsorted stopped any conclusive comparison of naive versus antigen-experienced cells. Estimates of diversity drawn from one million T cells were considered underestimates.

The germline CDR1 and CDR2 sequences are SEHNR and FQNEAQ (reference sequence). This CDR3 region has 15 residues. Unmatched junction bases numbered 7, after V lost 6 bases and J lost 3 bases. The rearrangement links TRBV7-9 to TRBJ1-3, with 8 bases aligning to TRBD1. Sequencing input: blood. This sequence was found in a man between 65 and 85 years old in good health. This CDR3 is CASRPQGAVGNTIYF. For the CDR3, the DNA is TGTGCCAGCAGACCTCAGGGGGCGGTTGGAAACACCATATATTTT.